Below, one T cell receptor beta chain is given with its context. The antigen is undetermined. The sorted-subset replicate PCRs were given around 190 ng DNA, which is 30,000 or so T cell genomes. Assay: immunoSEQ multiplex PCR; the TCRdb copy retains only in-frame clones and omits some. Altogether 2 million to 2.5 million clones are present, 90% to 97% being singletons, with the ten largest covering roughly 0.13%. The CDR3 has 19 residues. V was clipped by 0 bases and J by 4 bases; unmatched bases: 6. CDR1 and CDR2 (germline): MGHRA, YSYEKL. The data were taken from a study of shared clonotypes between healthy human individuals. As for the study in general: Two women and a few men aged 18 to 49 served as donors.

General observations from the study: Owing to a small donor count, the genetic and exposure-history diversity represented was limited. Approximately 5% was the fraction of naive CD4 clonotypes found shared across a handful of donors.

The TCR originated in a man between 18 and 35 years old in good health. V is TRBV4-1 and J is TRBJ2-2, with 15 bases matching TRBD2. The sequenced sample was naive CD4+ T cells sorted from blood. Subset in this sample: CD45RA+ positively selected. CDR3 nucleotides: TGCGCCAGCAGCCAAGAAGGGACTAGCGGGAGGCCGAGCACCGGGGAGCTGTTTTTT. Its protein product is CASSQEGTSGRPSTGELFF.